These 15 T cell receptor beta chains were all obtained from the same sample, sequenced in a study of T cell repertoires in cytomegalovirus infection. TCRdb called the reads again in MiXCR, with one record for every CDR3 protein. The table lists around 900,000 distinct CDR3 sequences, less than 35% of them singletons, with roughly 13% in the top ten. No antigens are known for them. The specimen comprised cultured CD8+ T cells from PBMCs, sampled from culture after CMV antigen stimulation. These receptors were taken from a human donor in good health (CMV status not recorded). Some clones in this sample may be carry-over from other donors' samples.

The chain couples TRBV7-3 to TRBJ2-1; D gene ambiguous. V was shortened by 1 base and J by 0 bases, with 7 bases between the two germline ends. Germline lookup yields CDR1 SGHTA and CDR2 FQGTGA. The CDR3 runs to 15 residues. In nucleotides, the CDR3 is TGTGCCAGCAGCTTAAGGCTAAGCTCCTACAATGAGCAGTTCTTC. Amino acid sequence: CASSLRLSSYNEQFF.

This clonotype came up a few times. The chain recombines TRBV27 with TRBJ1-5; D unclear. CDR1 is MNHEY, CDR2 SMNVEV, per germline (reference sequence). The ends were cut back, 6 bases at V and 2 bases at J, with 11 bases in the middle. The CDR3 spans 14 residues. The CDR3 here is CASRPDGRNQPQHF. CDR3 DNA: TGTGCCAGCAGACCAGACGGACGCAATCAGCCCCAGCATTTT.

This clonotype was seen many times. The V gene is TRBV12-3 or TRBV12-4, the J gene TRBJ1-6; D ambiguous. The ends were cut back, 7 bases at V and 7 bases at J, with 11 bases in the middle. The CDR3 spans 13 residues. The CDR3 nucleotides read TGTGCCAGCACCGATGGAGGAAATTCACCCCTCCACTTT. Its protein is CASTDGGNSPLHF.

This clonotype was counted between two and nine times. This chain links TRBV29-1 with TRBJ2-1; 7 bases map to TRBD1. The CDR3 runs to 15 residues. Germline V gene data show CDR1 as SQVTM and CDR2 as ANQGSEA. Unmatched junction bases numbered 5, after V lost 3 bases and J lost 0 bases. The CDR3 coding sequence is TGCAGCGTTGACCCGGGACAGAGCTCCTACAATGAGCAGTTCTTC. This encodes CSVDPGQSSYNEQFF.

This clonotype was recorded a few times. The CDR3 region has the DNA TGTGCCAGCAGAAAGACAGCTGAAGAGGAAAAACTGTTTTTT. This translates into CASRKTAEEEKLFF. J is TRBJ1-4 and V is TRBV12-3 or TRBV12-4; weak D call: TRBD1 (5 bases). This CDR3 contains 14 residues. V was cut by 6 bases and J by 8 bases, with 16 bases left in between.

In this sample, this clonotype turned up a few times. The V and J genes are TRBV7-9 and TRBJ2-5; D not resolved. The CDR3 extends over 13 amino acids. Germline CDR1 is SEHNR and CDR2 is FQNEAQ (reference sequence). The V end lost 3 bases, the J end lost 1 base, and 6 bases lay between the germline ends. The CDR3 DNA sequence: TGTGCCAGCAGCTTGGACGGCCAAGAGACCCAGTACTTC. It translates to CASSLDGQETQYF.

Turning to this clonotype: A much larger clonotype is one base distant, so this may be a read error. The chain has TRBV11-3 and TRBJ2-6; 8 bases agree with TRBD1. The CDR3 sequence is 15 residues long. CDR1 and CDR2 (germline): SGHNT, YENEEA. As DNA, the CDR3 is TGTGCCAACAGCCCGACAGGGGCTGGGGCCAACGTCCTGACTTTC. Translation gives CANSPTGAGANVLTF.

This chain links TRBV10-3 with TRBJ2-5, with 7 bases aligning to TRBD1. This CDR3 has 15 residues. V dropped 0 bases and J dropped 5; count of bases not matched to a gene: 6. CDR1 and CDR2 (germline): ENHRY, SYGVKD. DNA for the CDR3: TGTGCCATCAGTGAGTCAATGAGGGGGCTCGAGACCCAGTACTTC. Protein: CAISESMRGLETQYF.

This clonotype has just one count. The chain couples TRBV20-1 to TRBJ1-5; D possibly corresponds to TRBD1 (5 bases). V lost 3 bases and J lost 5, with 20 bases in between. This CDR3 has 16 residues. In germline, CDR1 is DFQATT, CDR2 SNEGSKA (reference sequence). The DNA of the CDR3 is TGCAGTGCTAGGCTTGTAGCGGAGGGGTCTCATCAGCCCCAGCATTTT. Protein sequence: CSARLVAEGSHQPQHF.

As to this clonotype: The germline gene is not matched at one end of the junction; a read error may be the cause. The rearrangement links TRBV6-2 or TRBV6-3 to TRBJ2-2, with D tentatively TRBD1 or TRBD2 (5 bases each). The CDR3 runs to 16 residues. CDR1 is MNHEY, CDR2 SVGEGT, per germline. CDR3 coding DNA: TGTGCCTGCAGTGGGGACGGCTCAGGGAACACCGGGGAGCTGTTTTTT. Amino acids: CACSGDGSGNTGELFF.

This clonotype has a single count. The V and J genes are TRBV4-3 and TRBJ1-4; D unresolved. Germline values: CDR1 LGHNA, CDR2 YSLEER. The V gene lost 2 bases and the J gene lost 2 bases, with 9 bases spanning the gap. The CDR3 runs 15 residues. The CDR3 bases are TGCGCCAGCAGCCAATCCGTGAGCACTAATGAAAAACTGTTTTTT. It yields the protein CASSQSVSTNEKLFF.

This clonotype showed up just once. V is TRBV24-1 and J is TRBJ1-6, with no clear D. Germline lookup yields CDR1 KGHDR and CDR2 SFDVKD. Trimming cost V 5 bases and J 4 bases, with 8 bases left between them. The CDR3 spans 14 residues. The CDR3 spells CATSAGEYNSPLHF. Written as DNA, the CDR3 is TGTGCCACCAGTGCCGGGGAATATAATTCACCCCTCCACTTT.

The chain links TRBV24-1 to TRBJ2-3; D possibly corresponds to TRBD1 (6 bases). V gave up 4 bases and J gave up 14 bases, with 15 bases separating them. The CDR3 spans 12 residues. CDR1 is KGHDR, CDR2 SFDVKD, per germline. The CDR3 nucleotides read TGTGCCACCAGTGACCTTGGACAGAGTTGGTATTTT. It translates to CATSDLGQSWYF.

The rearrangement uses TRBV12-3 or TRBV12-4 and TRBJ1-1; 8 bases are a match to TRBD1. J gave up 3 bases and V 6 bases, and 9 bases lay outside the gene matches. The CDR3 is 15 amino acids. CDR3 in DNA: TGTGCCAGCAGCAACAGACAGGGGCGAGACACTGAAGCTTTCTTT. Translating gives CASSNRQGRDTEAFF.

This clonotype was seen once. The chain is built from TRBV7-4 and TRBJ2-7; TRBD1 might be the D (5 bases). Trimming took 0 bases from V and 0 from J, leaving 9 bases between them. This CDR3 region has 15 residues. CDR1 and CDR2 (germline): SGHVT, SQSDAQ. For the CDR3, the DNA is TGTGCCAGCAGCTTAGCCGGACACTACTCCTACGAGCAGTACTTC. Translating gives CASSLAGHYSYEQYF.